This TCR beta chain was sequenced in a study of CD8+ T cells in alopecia areata. The sequencing template was cDNA reverse transcribed from extracted RNA. The data were produced by immunoSEQ multiplex PCR, yet TCRdb's version contains in-frame clones alone and is incomplete. The data contain 200,000 to 250,000 clones, roughly two fifths of them singletons. Stated treatment: oral pan-JAK inhibitor, 5-10 mg twice daily. PBMCs, the starting material, were the source of sorted CD4+ and CD8+ T cells. With V trimmed by 4 bases and J by 4 bases, 4 bases remained unmatched. The CDR3 has 15 amino acids. CDR1 and CDR2 (germline): SGHTA, FQGNSA.

This chain uses TRBV7-2 with TRBJ2-1; TRBD1 aligns across 10 bases. This TCR came from a human donor with alopecia areata. Sequences were derived from CD4+ T cells sorted from blood, sampled at approximately week 37, from a patient treated with tofacitinib. The CDR3 reads CASSYDRGPYNEQFF. CDR3 bases: TGTGCCAGCAGCTACGACAGGGGGCCATACAATGAGCAGTTCTTC.